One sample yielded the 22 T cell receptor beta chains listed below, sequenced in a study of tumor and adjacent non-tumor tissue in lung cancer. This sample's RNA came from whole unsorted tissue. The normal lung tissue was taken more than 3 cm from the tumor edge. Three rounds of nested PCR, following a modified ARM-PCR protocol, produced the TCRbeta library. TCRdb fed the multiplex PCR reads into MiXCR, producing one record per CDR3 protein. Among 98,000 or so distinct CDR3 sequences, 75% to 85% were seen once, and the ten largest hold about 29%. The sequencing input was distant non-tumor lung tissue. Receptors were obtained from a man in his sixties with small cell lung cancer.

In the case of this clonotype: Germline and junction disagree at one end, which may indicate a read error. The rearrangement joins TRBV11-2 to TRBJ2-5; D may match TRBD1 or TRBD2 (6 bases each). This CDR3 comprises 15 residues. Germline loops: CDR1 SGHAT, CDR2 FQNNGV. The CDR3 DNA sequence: TGTCCCAGCAGCTTGGGGGCGGGACACCATAAGACCCAGTACTTC. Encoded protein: CPSSLGAGHHKTQYF. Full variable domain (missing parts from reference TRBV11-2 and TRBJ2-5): EAGVAQSPRYKIIEKRQSVAFWCNPISGHATLYWYQQILGQGPKLLIQFQNNGVVDDSQLPKDRFSAERLKGVDSTLKIQPAKLEDSAVYLCPSSLGAGHHKTQYFGPGTRLLVL.

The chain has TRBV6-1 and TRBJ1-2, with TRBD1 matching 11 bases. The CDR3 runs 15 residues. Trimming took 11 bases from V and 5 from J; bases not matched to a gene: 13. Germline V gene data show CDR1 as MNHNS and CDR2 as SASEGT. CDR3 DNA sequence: TGTGCCGCCAGTTTACACCGGGACAGGGGGTATGGCTACACCTTC. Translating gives CAASLHRDRGYGYTF.

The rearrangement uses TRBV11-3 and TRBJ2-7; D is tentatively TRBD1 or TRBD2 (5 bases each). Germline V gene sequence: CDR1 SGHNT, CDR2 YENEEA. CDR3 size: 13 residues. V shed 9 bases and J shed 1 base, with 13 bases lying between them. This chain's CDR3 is CASSPWGSYEQYF. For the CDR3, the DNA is TGTGCCAGTAGCCCCTGGGGGTCCTACGAGCAGTACTTC.

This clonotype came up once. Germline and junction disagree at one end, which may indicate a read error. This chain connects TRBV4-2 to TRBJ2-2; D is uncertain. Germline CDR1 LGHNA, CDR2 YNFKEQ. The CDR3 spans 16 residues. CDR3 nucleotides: TGTGCCAGCAGTCACGATCTGAAGGCCAACATCGGGGAGCTGTTTTTT. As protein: CASSHDLKANIGELFF.

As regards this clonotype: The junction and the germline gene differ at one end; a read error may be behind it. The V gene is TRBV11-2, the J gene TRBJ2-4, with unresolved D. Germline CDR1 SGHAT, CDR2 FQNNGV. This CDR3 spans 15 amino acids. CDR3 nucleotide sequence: TGTGCCAGCAGCTTGGTCCACCCCGCCAAAAACATTCAGAACTTC. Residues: CASSLVHPAKNIQNF. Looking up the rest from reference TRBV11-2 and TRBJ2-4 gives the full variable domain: EAGVAQSPRYKIIEKRQSVAFWCNPISGHATLYWYQQILGQGPKLLIQFQNNGVVDDSQLPKDRFSAERLKGVDSTLKIQPAKLEDSAVYLCASSLVHPAKNIQNFGAGTRLSVL.

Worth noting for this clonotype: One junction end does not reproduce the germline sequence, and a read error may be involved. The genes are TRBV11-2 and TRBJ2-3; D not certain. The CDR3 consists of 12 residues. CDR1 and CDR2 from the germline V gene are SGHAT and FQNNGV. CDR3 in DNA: TGTGCCAGCAACTTAAGTTCAGATACGCAGTATTTT. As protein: CASNLSSDTQYF.

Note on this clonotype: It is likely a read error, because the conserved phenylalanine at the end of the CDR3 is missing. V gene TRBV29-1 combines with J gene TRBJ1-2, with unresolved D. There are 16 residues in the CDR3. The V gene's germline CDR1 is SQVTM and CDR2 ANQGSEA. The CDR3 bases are TGCATCGTTTACCGGGGAGGTTTGAATTTTTTTTCTGGCTACACCTCC. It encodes CIVYRGGLNFFSGYTS.

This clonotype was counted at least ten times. CDR3 sequence reads: CASRWAVNTGELFF. CDR3 DNA sequence: TGTGCCAGCAGGTGGGCCGTGAACACCGGGGAGCTGTTTTTT. The chain couples TRBV7-9 to TRBJ2-2; D gene uncertain. CDR1 and CDR2 from the germline V gene are SEHNR and FQNEAQ (reference sequence). The CDR3 contains 14 residues. The ends were cut back, 6 bases at V and 1 base at J, with 9 bases in the middle.

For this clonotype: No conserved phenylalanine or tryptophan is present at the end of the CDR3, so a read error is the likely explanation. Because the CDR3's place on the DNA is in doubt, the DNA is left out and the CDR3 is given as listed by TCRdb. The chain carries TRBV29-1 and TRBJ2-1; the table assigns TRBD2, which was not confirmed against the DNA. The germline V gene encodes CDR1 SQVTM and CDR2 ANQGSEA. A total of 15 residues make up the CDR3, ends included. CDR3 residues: CSVELAGNPYSEQFL.

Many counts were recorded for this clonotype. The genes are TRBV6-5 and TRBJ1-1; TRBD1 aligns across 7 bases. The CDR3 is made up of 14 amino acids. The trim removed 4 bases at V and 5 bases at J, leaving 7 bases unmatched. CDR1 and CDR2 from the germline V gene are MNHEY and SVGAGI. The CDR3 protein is CASSLLTGRTEAFF. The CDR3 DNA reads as TGTGCCAGCAGTTTATTGACAGGGCGGACTGAAGCTTTCTTT.

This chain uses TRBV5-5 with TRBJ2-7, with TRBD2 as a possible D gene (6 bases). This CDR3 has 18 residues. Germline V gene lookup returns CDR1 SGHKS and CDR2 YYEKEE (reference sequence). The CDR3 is CASSLWVKKRGSSYERYV. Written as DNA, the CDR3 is TGTGCCAGCAGCTTGTGGGTCAAAAAACGGGGGAGCTCCTACGAGCGGTACGTG.

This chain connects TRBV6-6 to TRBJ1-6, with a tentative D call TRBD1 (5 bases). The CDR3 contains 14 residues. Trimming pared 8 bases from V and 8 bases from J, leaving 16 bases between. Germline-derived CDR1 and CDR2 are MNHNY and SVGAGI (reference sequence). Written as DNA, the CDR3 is TGTGCCAGCTGTTTGGGATTGGGGGATTCACCCCTCCACTTT. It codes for CASCLGLGDSPLHF.

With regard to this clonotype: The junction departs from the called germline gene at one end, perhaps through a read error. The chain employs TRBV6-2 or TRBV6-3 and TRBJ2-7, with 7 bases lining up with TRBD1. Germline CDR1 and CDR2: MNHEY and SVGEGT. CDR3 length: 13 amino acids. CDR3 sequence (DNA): TGTGCCCGCAGTTGGGACAGTTCCTATGAGCAGTACTTC. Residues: CARSWDSSYEQYF.

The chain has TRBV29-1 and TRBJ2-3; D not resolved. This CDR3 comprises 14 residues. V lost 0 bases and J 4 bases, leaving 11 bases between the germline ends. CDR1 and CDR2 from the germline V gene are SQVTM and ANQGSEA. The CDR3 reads CSVEDRQRSDTQYF. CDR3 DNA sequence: TGCAGCGTTGAAGACAGGCAGCGCTCAGATACGCAGTATTTT.

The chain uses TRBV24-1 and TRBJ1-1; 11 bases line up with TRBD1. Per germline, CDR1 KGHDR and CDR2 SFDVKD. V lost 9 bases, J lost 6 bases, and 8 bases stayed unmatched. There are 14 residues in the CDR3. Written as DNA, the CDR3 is TGTGCCACCGGGCGGACAGGGGGCAAACCTGAAGCTTTCTTT. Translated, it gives CATGRTGGKPEAFF.

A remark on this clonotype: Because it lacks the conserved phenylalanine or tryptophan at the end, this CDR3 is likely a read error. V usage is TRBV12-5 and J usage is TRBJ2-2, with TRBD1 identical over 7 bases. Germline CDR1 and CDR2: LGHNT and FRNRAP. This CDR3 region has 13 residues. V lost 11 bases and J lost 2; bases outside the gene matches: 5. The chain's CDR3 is CAARDRNTGELFS. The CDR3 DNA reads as TGTGCTGCCCGGGACAGAAACACCGGGGAGCTGTTTTCT.

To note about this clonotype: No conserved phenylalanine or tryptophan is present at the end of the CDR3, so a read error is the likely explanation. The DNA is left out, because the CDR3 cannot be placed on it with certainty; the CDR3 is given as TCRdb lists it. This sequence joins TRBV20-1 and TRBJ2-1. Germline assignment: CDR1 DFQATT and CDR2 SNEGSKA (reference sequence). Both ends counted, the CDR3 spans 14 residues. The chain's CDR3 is CSARGIRGYNEHFL.

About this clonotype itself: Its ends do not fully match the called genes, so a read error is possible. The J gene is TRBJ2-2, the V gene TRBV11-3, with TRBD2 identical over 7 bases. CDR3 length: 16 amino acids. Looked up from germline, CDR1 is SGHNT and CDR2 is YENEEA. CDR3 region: CASSLTAGVVTRELLF. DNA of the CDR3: TGTGCCAGCAGCTTAACGGCGGGAGTGGTCACCCGGGAGCTGTTATTT.

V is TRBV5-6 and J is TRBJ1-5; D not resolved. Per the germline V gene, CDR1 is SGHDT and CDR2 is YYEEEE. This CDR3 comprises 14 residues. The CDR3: CTSSLAGYGRPQHF. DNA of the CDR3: TGTACTAGCAGCTTGGCTGGGTATGGCCGGCCCCAGCATTTT.

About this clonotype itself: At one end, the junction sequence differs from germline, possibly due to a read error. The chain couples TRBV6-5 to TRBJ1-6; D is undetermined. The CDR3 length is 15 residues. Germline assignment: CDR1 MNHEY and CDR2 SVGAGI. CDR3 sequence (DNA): TGTGCCAGCCGGATGCGGTCAGACTATAATTCACCCCTACAGTTT. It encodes CASRMRSDYNSPLQF.

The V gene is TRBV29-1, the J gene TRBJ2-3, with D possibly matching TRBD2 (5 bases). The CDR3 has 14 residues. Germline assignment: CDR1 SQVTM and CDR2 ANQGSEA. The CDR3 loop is CSYSKAGLTDTQYF. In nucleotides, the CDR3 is TGCAGTTACAGTAAAGCAGGACTCACAGATACGCAGTATTTT.

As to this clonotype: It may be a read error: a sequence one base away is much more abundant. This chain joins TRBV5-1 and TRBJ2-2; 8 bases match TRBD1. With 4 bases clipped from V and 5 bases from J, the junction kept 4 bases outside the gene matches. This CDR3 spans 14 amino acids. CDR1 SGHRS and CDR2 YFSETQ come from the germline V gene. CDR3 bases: TGCGCCAGCAGCCCGGGACAGGTAACCGGGGAGCTGTTTTTT. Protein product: CASSPGQVTGELFF.